The 2 T cell receptor beta chains below come from one sample, sequenced in a study of identical twins. TCRdb re-called the 5' RACE reads with MiXCR, one entry per CDR3 protein. The table includes around 960,000 distinct CDR3 sequences, more than 9% detected once. These data are also associated with another study on yellow fever vaccine responses in identical twins.

The sequenced sample consisted of PBMCs. These receptors originate from a young woman in good health.

This chain links TRBV29-1 with TRBJ2-5; D might be TRBD2 (6 bases). CDR3 length: 18 amino acids. In germline, CDR1 is SQVTM, CDR2 ANQGSEA. V lost 6 bases and J 5 bases, leaving 31 bases between the germline ends. CDR3 loop: CSVPREPKPGTGGETQYF. CDR3 bases: TGCAGCGTCCCCAGGGAACCGAAGCCCGGGACTGGCGGGGAGACCCAGTACTTC.

This clonotype was observed a few times. The V and J genes are TRBV27 and TRBJ2-7, with 8 nucleotides matching TRBD2. V lost 2 bases, J lost 2 bases, and 11 bases stayed unmatched. The V gene's germline CDR1 is MNHEY and CDR2 SMNVEV (reference sequence). The CDR3 is 17 amino acids. CDR3 in DNA: TGTGCCAGCAGTTTAGACCCGCGGGTAGCGGGGACCTACGAGCAGTACTTC. Amino acids: CASSLDPRVAGTYEQYF.